Below, one TCR beta chain is given with its context. The specificity of this receptor is unknown. Base quality data are lacking; no much larger clone is found one base away. CDR1 SGHDT and CDR2 YYEEEE were looked up in the germline V gene. The CDR3 contains 16 residues, cysteine and phenylalanine counted. The entry retains the CDR3 DNA only, 48 bases that are in frame from base 1. V and J are trimmed by 1 base and 2 bases, and the gene matches miss 6 bases of the junction. TCRbeta CDR3 regions were amplified from genomic DNA using the immunoSEQ Assay, a bias-controlled multiplex PCR. The study's own analysis went as follows. The number of nucleated cells in each sample was estimated from the amplification of reference gene primers within the assay. To quantify the absolute abundance of each unique TCRbeta CDR3 rearrangement, sequence reads were collapsed and filtered. Productive Simpson clonality was computed per sample as the square root of Simpson's diversity index over productive rearrangements. The table comes from immuneACCESS by way of TCRdb, which keeps in-frame sequences with V and J called. Part of the clones is missing from these tables; in studies checked, under half for an unresolved V gene and the rest for unknown reasons. Clone size and V and J calls were adopted from that table, with D and trimming inferred from the DNA. The table for this sample lists about 190,000 clones; around four fifths of them were counted only once. In total, the top ten clones hold 2.5% to 3.5% of the sample.

Whole blood was collected in K2EDTA tubes by collaborating institutions according to the institutions' own protocols. For TCRbeta analysis, collaborators shipped samples in one of three forms: frozen whole blood, isolated PBMCs, or DNA extracted from either of those sample types. This sample stems from a study of blood T cell repertoires in COVID-19 (dated by TCRdb to 2018 to 2021). For context, the study as a whole: The collaborator samples originated in the United States, Italy and Spain and spanned the acute and convalescent phases of COVID-19. The prospective study material was composed of cDNA or gDNA derived from T cells, B-cell-depleted T cells, or PBMCs. The dataset comprised deeply sampled blood TCRbeta repertoires from subjects exposed to, actively infected with, or recovered from COVID-19. The repertoires were made available in a free public database intended to serve as a resource for research on the immune response to SARS-CoV-2. The samples were drawn from two sources: the first 160 participants of the ongoing ImmuneRACE study, and some 1,300 subjects contributed by 6 global collaborators. Sample metadata almost always included a de-identified subject ID, COVID-19 status, age in years and sex. Where HLA class I and class II types were available, the types were taken from metadata supplied by the sample provider, not from assay-based typing.

Here is what the overall study found, with its caveats: The amount of clinical and demographic metadata varied by source and participant and was provided uncurated.

This chain joins TRBV5-6 to TRBJ2-3, with 8 bases aligning to TRBD1. Sequenced sample: peripheral blood. The sequence was obtained from a man between 45 and 60 years old with active or convalescent COVID-19. The nucleotide sequence is given as TGTGCCAGCAGCTTGTTCCGGACAGGGTACACAGATACGCAGTATTTT. Its amino acids are CASSLFRTGYTDTQYF. The reference TRBV5-6 and TRBJ2-3 proteins fill in what lies around the CDR3, so the full variable domain reads DAGVTQSPTHLIKTRGQQVTLRCSPKSGHDTVSWYQQALGQGPQFIFQYYEEEERQRGNFPDRFSGHQFPNYSSELNVNALLLGDSALYLCASSLFRTGYTDTQYFGPGTRLTVL.